These T cell receptor beta chains were read from a single sample in a study of response to subunit inactivated influenza vaccine. Using its own MiXCR run on the RT-PCR reads, TCRdb lists one record per CDR3 protein. This repertoire shows about 780,000 distinct CDR3 sequences, 15% to 20% found once; its top ten account for around 9.9%. The sample here was PBMCs from blood, taken around 5 days after vaccination. The receptors stem from a man aged 45-65 years who received an inactivated influenza vaccine. CDR3s include the opening cysteine and the closing phenylalanine or tryptophan. The D gene is left open where the match is weak. Clone size is not always given. Where it is, it says once, few, many or a class for expanded clones.

>TRBV7-7|-|-|TRBJ2-1
CASSPTGGQNNEQFF
TGTGCTAGCAGCCCAACTGGGGGGCAAAACAATGAGCAGTTCTTC
>TRBV18|-|-|TRBJ2-7
CASSRRDVPYEQYF
TGTGCCAGCTCCCGCCGGGACGTACCCTACGAGCAGTACTTC
>TRBV3-1|-|-|TRBJ2-7
CASSQAPRSYEQYF
TGTGCCAGCAGCCAAGCGCCCAGGAGCTACGAGCAGTACTTC
>TRBV20-1|-|-|TRBJ1-4
CSASVRRVAIEKLFF
TGCAGTGCTAGCGTCCGGCGGGTAGCAATCGAAAAACTGTTTTTT
>TRBV29-1|-|TRBD1|TRBJ1-5
CSVERGLAGTAENQPQHF
TGCAGCGTTGAAAGGGGCTTGGCGGGGACAGCGGAGAATCAGCCCCAGCATTTT
>TRBV27|few|-|TRBJ1-3
CASRGAKAGNTIYF
TGTGCCAGCAGGGGGGCTAAAGCTGGAAACACCATATATTTT
>TRBV6-1|-|-|TRBJ1-1
CASNYGAGRSTNTEAFF
TGTGCCAGCAACTATGGTGCAGGTCGGAGTACGAACACTGAAGCTTTCTTT
>TRBV6-5|-|-|TRBJ2-3
CASSYSRMGDTQYF
TGTGCCAGCAGTTACTCTAGGATGGGAGATACGCAGTATTTT
>TRBV28|few|-|TRBJ2-1
CASRVLNNEQFF
TGTGCCAGCAGGGTGCTCAACAATGAGCAGTTCTTC
>TRBV6-1|many|-|TRBJ1-1
CASSAGPRTEAFF
TGTGCCAGCAGCGCCGGGCCGAGAACTGAAGCTTTCTTT
>TRBV6-2/TRBV6-3|few|TRBD2|TRBJ2-2
CASRGLAGLTGELFF
TGTGCCAGCAGGGGACTAGCGGGATTAACCGGGGAGCTGTTTTTT
>TRBV7-2|-|-|TRBJ2-5
CASSLKLAEDRQYF
TGTGCCAGCAGCTTAAAACTAGCAGAGGATCGCCAGTACTTC
>TRBV20-1|few|-|TRBJ2-1
CSATHRDKFYNEQFF
TGCAGTGCTACGCACCGGGACAAGTTTTACAATGAGCAGTTCTTC
>TRBV12-3/TRBV12-4|few|TRBD1|TRBJ1-1
CASSPGTGGEAFF
TGTGCCAGCAGCCCAGGGACAGGGGGCGAAGCTTTCTTT
>TRBV4-2|-|TRBD2|TRBJ2-1
CASSHPGLAGAGYNEQFF
TGTGCCAGCAGCCATCCGGGACTAGCGGGGGCCGGGTACAATGAGCAGTTCTTC
>TRBV24-1|-|TRBD1|TRBJ1-5
CATYPGQGLNQPQHF
TGTGCCACCTATCCGGGACAGGGACTCAATCAGCCCCAGCATTTT
>TRBV10-3|-|TRBD2|TRBJ2-5
CAISGAGLAPQETQYF
TGTGCCATCAGTGGTGCGGGACTAGCCCCTCAAGAGACCCAGTACTTC
>TRBV10-3|-|-|TRBJ2-3
CAISESWSASTDTQYF
TGTGCCATCAGTGAGTCGTGGAGTGCTAGCACAGATACGCAGTATTTT
>TRBV6-5|-|TRBD2|TRBJ2-5
CASSSYRTSGKETQYF
TGTGCCAGCAGTTCGTACCGGACTAGCGGGAAAGAGACCCAGTACTTC
>TRBV5-1|few|-|TRBJ2-1
CASSFEGTGEQFF
TGCGCCAGCAGCTTCGAGGGTACGGGTGAGCAGTTCTTC
>TRBV6-1|few|-|TRBJ2-7
CASRPGALSAEQYF
TGTGCCAGCAGGCCAGGGGCCCTGAGCGCCGAGCAGTACTTC
>TRBV20-1|-|-|TRBJ1-6
CSASPTGLNSPLHF
TGCAGTGCTAGCCCGACAGGCTTAAATTCACCCCTCCACTTT
>TRBV20-1|-|-|TRBJ2-7
CSARAGDYEQYF
TGCAGTGCTAGGGCCGGTGACTACGAGCAGTACTTC
>TRBV6-5|-|TRBD1|TRBJ2-2
CASSYNRGTGELFF
TGTGCCAGCAGCTACAACAGGGGAACCGGGGAGCTGTTTTTT
>TRBV20-1|few|-|TRBJ2-5
CSAIRGETQYF
TGCAGTGCTATTAGGGGAGAGACCCAGTACTTC
>TRBV6-2/TRBV6-3|-|TRBD2|TRBJ2-5
CASSPTSWQETQYF
TGTGCCAGCAGCCCGACTAGCTGGCAAGAGACCCAGTACTTC
>TRBV20-1|few|TRBD1|TRBJ2-7
CSARKTGIPYEQYF
TGCAGTGCTAGAAAGACAGGGATCCCCTACGAGCAGTACTTC
>TRBV2|-|-|TRBJ2-1
CASSEGGRSYNEQFF
TGTGCCAGCAGTGAAGGCGGGCGCTCCTACAATGAGCAGTTCTTC